The T cell receptor (beta chain) described here comes from a study of blood T cell repertoires in COVID-19 (dated by TCRdb to 2019 to 2021). Concerning the study at large: Samples covering the acute and convalescent phases of COVID-19 were provided by collaborators in the United States, Italy and Spain. Nearly every sample came with metadata listing a de-identified subject ID, COVID-19 status, age in years and sex. The repertoires were released in a freely available public database intended as a resource for research on the immune response to SARS-CoV-2. The dataset comprised deeply sampled blood TCRbeta repertoires from subjects exposed to, actively infected with, or recovered from COVID-19. HLA class I and class II types, where available, came from metadata supplied by the sample provider rather than from assay-based typing. Samples came from the ongoing ImmuneRACE study (first 160 participants) plus 1,254 subjects from 6 global collaborators. The material from the prospective study consisted of cDNA or gDNA derived from T cells, B-cell-depleted T cells, or PBMCs. General study outcomes and caveats: How much clinical and demographic metadata was included differed by source and by participant, and the metadata was provided uncurated.

A word on this clone: It lacks a known antigen. Nothing much larger sits one base from this clone, and base qualities are not available.

V is trimmed back by 1 base and J by 4 bases, and the junction contains 4 bases that no gene match accounts for. Via the germline V gene, CDR1 is SGHTA and CDR2 FQGNSA. The CDR3 contains 15 residues, cysteine and phenylalanine counted. The sequence is cut down to CDR3 DNA, 45 bases in frame from base 1. The immunoSEQ Assay, a bias-controlled multiplex PCR, was used to amplify TCRbeta CDR3 regions from genomic DNA. Under the source paper's analysis protocol: Nucleated cell counts per sample were estimated from amplification of reference gene primers within the assay. To quantify the absolute abundance of each unique TCRbeta CDR3 rearrangement, sequence reads were collapsed and filtered. For each sample, productive Simpson clonality was calculated as the square root of Simpson's diversity index across productive rearrangements. Drawn from immuneACCESS, this table holds only the in-frame rearrangements with V and J called that TCRdb kept. Clones are partly lost; checked studies trace under half to an unresolved V gene and leave the rest unexplained. The V and J calls and clone size come from that table; D and trimming were worked out from the DNA. The sample data list roughly 21,000 clones, and roughly 80% of these were observed just once. 3% to 4% of the sample belongs to the ten largest clones.

Collaborating institutions collected whole blood in K2EDTA tubes following their own protocols. Collaborator samples were shipped for TCRbeta analysis as frozen whole blood, isolated PBMCs, or DNA extracted from either sample type. Sequenced input: peripheral blood. This TCR derives from a man aged 40-49 years with acute or convalescent COVID-19. This sequence uses TRBV7-2 and TRBJ1-3, with 7 central nucleotides matching TRBD1. The nucleotides read TGTGCCAGCAGCTTAGGGCAGGGGGAGGGAAACACCATATATTTT. Its product reads: CASSLGQGEGNTIYF.